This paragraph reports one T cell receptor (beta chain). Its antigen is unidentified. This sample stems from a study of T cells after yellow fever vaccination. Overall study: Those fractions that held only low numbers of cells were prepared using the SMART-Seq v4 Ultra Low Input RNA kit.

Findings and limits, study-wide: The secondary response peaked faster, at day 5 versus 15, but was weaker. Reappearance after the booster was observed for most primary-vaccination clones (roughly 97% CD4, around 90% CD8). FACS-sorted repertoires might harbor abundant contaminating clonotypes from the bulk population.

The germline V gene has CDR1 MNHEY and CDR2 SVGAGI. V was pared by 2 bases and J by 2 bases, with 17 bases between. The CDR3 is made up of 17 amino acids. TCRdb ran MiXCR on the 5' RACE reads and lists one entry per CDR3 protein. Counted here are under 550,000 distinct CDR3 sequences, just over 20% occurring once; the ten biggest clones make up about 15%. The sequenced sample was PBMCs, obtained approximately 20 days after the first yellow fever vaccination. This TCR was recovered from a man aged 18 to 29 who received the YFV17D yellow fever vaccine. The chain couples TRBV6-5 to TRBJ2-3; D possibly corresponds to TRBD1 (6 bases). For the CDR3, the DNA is TGTGCCAGCAGTTACGCAGGGGCTCGGGGAGTCACAGATACGCAGTATTTT. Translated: CASSYAGARGVTDTQYF.